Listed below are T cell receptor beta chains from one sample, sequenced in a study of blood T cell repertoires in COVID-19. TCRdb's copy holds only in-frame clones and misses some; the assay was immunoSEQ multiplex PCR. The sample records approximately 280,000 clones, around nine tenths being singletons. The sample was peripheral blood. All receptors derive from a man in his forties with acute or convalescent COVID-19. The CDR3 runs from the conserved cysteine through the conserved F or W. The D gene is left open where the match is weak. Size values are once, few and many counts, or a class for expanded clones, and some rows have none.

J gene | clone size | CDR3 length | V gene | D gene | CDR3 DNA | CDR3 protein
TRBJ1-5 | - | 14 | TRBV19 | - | TGTGCCAGTAGTATAGAGCGGTATCGGGAGCCCCAGCATTTT | CASSIERYREPQHF
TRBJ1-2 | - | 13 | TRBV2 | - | TGTGCCAGCAGTGAAGCGGTCCTAATTGGCTACACCTTC | CASSEAVLIGYTF
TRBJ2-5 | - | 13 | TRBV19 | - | TGTGCCAGTAGTACGGGGGGCAGAGAGACCCAGTACTTC | CASSTGGRETQYF
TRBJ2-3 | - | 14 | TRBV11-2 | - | TGTGCCAGCAGCTTATCGACTGGCACAGATACGCAGTATTTT | CASSLSTGTDTQYF
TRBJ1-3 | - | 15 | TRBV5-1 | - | TGCGCCAGCAGCTTGTACGGGGGCTCTGGAAACACCATATATTTT | CASSLYGGSGNTIYF
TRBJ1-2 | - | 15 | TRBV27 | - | TGTGCCAGCAGTTTATCCCCACTAATTCTACTGGGCTACACCTTC | CASSLSPLILLGYTF
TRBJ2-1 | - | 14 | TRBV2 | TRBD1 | TGTGCCAGCAGTCCGGACAGGGCTAACAATGAGCAGTTCTTC | CASSPDRANNEQFF
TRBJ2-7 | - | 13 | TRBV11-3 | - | TGTGCCAGCAGCTTGGCAGGGTCGAACGAGCAGTACTTC | CASSLAGSNEQYF
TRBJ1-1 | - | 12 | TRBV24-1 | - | TGTGCCACCAGTGATATGGACAGTGAAGCTTTCTTT | CATSDMDSEAFF
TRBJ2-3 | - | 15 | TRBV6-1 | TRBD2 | TGTGCCAGCAGTGAAACGGGACTAGCGGCAGATACGCAGTATTTT | CASSETGLAADTQYF
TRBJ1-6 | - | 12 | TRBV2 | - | TGTGCCAGCACTCAGGGTTATTCACCCCTCCACTTT | CASTQGYSPLHF
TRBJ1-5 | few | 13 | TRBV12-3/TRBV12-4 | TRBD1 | TGTGCCAGCAGGCGGACAGGGGTTCAGCCCCAGCATTTT | CASRRTGVQPQHF
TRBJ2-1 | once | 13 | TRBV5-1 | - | TGCGCCAGCAGCTTGGTTCGGAACGGGGAGCAGTTCTTC | CASSLVRNGEQFF
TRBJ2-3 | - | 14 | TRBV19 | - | TGTGCCAGTAAGCGCAGGGATGGCACAGATACGCAGTATTTT | CASKRRDGTDTQYF
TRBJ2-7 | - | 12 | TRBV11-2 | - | TGTGCCAGCAGCTTAGATAGATCCGAGCAGTACTTC | CASSLDRSEQYF
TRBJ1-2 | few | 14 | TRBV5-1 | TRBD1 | TGCGCCAGCAGCCCCTTGACAGGGGGGTATGGCTACACCTTC | CASSPLTGGYGYTF
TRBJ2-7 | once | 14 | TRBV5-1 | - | TGCGCCAGCAGCAACCAGGGGTTTTCCTACGAGCAGTACTTC | CASSNQGFSYEQYF
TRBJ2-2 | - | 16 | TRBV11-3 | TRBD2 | TGTGCCAGCAGCCCCCGGACTAGCGGGTACACCGGGGAGCTGTTTTTT | CASSPRTSGYTGELFF
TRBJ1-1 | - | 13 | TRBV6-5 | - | TGTGCCAGCAGTAATCAGGGGAACACTGAAGCTTTCTTT | CASSNQGNTEAFF
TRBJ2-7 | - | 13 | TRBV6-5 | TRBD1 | TGTGCCAGCCGGGGACAGGGGGAGGACGAGCAGTACTTC | CASRGQGEDEQYF
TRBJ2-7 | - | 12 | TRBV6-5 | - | TGTGCCAGCAAGGCGGATTCCTACGAGCAGTACTTC | CASKADSYEQYF
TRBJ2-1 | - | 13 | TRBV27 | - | TGTGCCAGCAGTTTAACAGGGCCGTACGGGCAGTTCTTC | CASSLTGPYGQFF
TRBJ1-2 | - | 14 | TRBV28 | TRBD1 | TGTGCCAGCAGTCTCGGGACAGGGGAATCTGGCTACACCTTC | CASSLGTGESGYTF
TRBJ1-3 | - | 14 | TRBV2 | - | TGTGCCAGCAGGTCCGCGGGCTCTGGAAACACCATATATTTT | CASRSAGSGNTIYF
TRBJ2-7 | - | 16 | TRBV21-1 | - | TGTGCCAGCAGCAAAGCAGGGGCCCGAGAGTTCTACGAGCAGTACTTC | CASSKAGAREFYEQYF
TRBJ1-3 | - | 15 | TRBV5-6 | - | TGTGCCAGCAGCTTGGGGAGCGGGGTTGGAAACACCATATATTTT | CASSLGSGVGNTIYF
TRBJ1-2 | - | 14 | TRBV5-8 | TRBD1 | TGTGCCAGCGCCTGGACCGGGACAGCCTATGGCTACACCTTC | CASAWTGTAYGYTF
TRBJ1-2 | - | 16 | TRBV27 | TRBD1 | TGTGCCAGCAGTTCCAGGTCCGACAGGGATCCCTATGGCTACACCTTC | CASSSRSDRDPYGYTF
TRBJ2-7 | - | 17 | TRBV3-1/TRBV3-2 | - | TGTGCCAGCAGCCAAGATCTTTGGGGGCAGGGATCCTACGAGCAGTACTTC | CASSQDLWGQGSYEQYF
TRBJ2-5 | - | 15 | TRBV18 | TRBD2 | TGTGCCAGCTCACCTAACGCCGGGGGGACGGAGACCCAGTACTTC | CASSPNAGGTETQYF
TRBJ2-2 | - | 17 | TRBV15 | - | TGTGCCACCAGCAGAGATCCAGCAGGGGGACTGTCCGGGGAGCTGTTTTTT | CATSRDPAGGLSGELFF
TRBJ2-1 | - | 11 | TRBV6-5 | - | TGTGCCAGCAGTTACCTCAATGAGCAGTTCTTC | CASSYLNEQFF
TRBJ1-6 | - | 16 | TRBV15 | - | TGTGCCACCAGCAGAAAGACCACGGGGTATTCGGCACCCCTCCACTTT | CATSRKTTGYSAPLHF
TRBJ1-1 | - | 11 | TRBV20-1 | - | TGCAGTGCTAGAGATCTTTATGAAGCTTTCTTT | CSARDLYEAFF
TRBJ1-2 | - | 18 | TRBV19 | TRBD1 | TGTGCCAGTAGTATTAAACATGGAGGGGGCCCCCGAAGCTATGGCTACACCTTC | CASSIKHGGGPRSYGYTF
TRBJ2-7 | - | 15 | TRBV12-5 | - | TGTGCTAGTGGTACCGGGACATTTTTGGGCTACGAGCAGTACTTC | CASGTGTFLGYEQYF
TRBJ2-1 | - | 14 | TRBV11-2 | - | TGTGCCAGCAGCTTGGGGCCCAAGAAGAATGAGCAGTTCTTC | CASSLGPKKNEQFF
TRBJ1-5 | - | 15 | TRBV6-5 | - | TGTGCCAGCAGTTACTCACAGGGTAGCAATCAGCCCCAGCATTTT | CASSYSQGSNQPQHF
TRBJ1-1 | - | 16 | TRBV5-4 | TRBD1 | TGTGCCAGCAGCTTGTGGGGACAGGGTACGAACACTGAAGCTTTCTTT | CASSLWGQGTNTEAFF
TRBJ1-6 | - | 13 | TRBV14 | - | TGTGCCAGCAGCCCCCGAGAGAATTCACCCCTCCACTTT | CASSPRENSPLHF
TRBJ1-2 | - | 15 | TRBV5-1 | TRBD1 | TGCGCCAGCAGCCCCGTCGAGACAGGGGGCTTAGGCTACACCTTC | CASSPVETGGLGYTF
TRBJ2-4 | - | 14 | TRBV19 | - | TGTGCCAGTAGTATAGTCGGAGCCAAAAACATTCAGTACTTC | CASSIVGAKNIQYF
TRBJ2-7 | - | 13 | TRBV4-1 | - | TGCGCCAGCAGCCAAGAGCTAAACTACGAGCAGTACTTC | CASSQELNYEQYF
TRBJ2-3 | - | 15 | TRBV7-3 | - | TGTGCCAGCAGCTTACGGGCGGGGGCCACAGATACGCAGTATTTT | CASSLRAGATDTQYF
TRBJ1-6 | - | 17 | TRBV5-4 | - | TGTGCCAGCAGCTTGGTCGGGGCGGGATCCTATAATTCACCCCTCCACTTT | CASSLVGAGSYNSPLHF
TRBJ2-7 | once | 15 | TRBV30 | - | TGTGCCTGGAGTGGGGGTACAGGGCCTTTGTACGAGCAGTACTTC | CAWSGGTGPLYEQYF
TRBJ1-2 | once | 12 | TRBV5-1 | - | TGCGCCAGCAGCTTGGAAGGGGAAGGCTACACCTTC | CASSLEGEGYTF
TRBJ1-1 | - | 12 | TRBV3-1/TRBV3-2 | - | TGTGCCAGCAGCCCCTATGGGGGGGCGGCTTTCTTT | CASSPYGGAAFF
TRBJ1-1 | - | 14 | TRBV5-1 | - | TGCGCCAGCAGCATCTGGGTAGGGGAAGGGGGAGCTTTCTTT | CASSIWVGEGGAFF
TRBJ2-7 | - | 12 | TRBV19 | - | TGTGCCAGTTTCGGGGAGTCCGACGAGCAGTACTTC | CASFGESDEQYF
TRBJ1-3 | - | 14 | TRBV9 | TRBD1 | TGTGCCAGCAGCAACCAGGGGGGTGGAAACACCATATATTTT | CASSNQGGGNTIYF
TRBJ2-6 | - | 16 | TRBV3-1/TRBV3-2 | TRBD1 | TGTGCCAGCAGCCCGCTTAGACAGGGAAGGGTGGACGTCCTGACTTTC | CASSPLRQGRVDVLTF
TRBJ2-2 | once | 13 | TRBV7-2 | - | TGTGCCAGCAGCTTGGAGTACACCGGGGAGCTGTTTTTT | CASSLEYTGELFF
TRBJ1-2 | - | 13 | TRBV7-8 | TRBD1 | TGTGCCAGCAGCTTGACAGGGGATTATGGCTACACCTTC | CASSLTGDYGYTF
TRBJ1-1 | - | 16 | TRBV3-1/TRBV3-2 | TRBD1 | TGTGCCAGCAGCCAAGATTCAGGGGGAGACAACACTGAAGCTTTCTTT | CASSQDSGGDNTEAFF
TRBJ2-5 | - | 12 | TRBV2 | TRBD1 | TGTGCCAGCAGTGACAGGGGGGAGACCCAGTACTTC | CASSDRGETQYF
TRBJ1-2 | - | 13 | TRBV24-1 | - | TGTGCCACCAGTGTCGGGGGGACTAATGGCTACACCTTC | CATSVGGTNGYTF
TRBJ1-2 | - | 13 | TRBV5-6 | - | TGTGCCAGCAGCCCGGACAACCGCTATGGCTACACCTTC | CASSPDNRYGYTF